This T cell receptor beta chain came from a study of control samples from healthy donors and cancer patients. The CDR3 totals 16 residues. V lost 0 bases to trimming and J lost 7 bases; unmatched junction nucleotides: 7. Germline CDR1 LGHNA, CDR2 YNFKEQ. Clones were read by immunoSEQ multiplex PCR, and TCRdb kept only the in-frame ones, dropping some. The sample lists 90,000 to 100,000 clones; roughly nine tenths were seen once. This chain connects TRBV4-2 to TRBJ2-1; 9 bases line up with TRBD1. Sample: blood. The sequence came from a woman under 30 in good health. CDR3 protein: CASSQESTTGGNEQFF. CDR3 DNA: TGTGCCAGCAGCCAAGAGTCAACGACAGGGGGGAATGAGCAGTTCTTC.